The 6 T cell receptor beta chains below were found in one sample sequenced in a study of T cell changes during pregnancy in multiple sclerosis (dated 2019 in TCRdb). Libraries were built with the immunoSEQ multiplex PCR assay. This is the immuneACCESS table as TCRdb keeps it, with only in-frame sequences that have V and J called. A part of the clones is gone; compared with another copy, unresolved V genes explain less than half, and the rest is unexplained. The sample table holds tens of thousands of clones, of which nearly 90% were seen once. Approximately 1.8% of the sample is held by the ten biggest clonotypes. The source material was peripheral blood, sampled in the first trimester of pregnancy. Every receptor here comes from a female donor with multiple sclerosis, enrolled in a pregnancy study.

This clone showed up many times. This chain connects TRBV10-3 to TRBJ2-7, with 10 positions matching TRBD2. The germline V gene has CDR1 ENHRY and CDR2 SYGVKD. V gave up 2 bases and J gave up 7 bases; unmatched junction bases: 2. The CDR3 consists of 13 residues. The CDR3 nucleotides are TGTGCCATCAGTGAGGGACTAGCGGAGGAGCAGTACTTC. As protein: CAISEGLAEEQYF.

The chain uses TRBV2 and TRBJ2-1; 13 nucleotides line up with TRBD2. J gave up 6 bases and V 11 bases, and 10 bases lay outside the gene matches. There are 15 residues in the CDR3. Germline CDR1 is SNHLY and CDR2 is FYNNEI. CDR3 protein: CAYMPTSGRGNEQFF. CDR3 in DNA: TGTGCCTACATGCCCACTAGCGGGAGGGGCAATGAGCAGTTCTTC.

V is TRBV5-4 and J is TRBJ2-7, with TRBD2 matching over 13 bases. Germline assignment: CDR1 SGHNT and CDR2 YYREEE (reference sequence). The CDR3 consists of 16 residues. Losses at the gene ends were 3 bases for V and 4 bases for J; bases not matched to a gene: 7. CDR3 in DNA: TGTGCCAGCAGCTCCCAACTAGCGGGAGGGCCATACGAGCAGTACTTC. Its translation: CASSSQLAGGPYEQYF. The variable domain in full, with the rest retrieved from reference TRBV5-4 and TRBJ2-7, is ETGVTQSPTHLIKTRGQQVTLRCSSQSGHNTVSWYQQALGQGPQFIFQYYREEENGRGNFPPRFSGLQFPNYSSELNVNALELDDSALYLCASSSQLAGGPYEQYFGPGTRLTVT.

V and J are TRBV28 and TRBJ2-7; D gene ambiguous. There are 10 residues in the CDR3. The V end was cut by 3 bases, the J end by 7 bases, with 4 bases between. CDR1 MDHEN and CDR2 SYDVKM come from the germline V gene. The CDR3 here is CASSFMEQYF. The CDR3 DNA is TGTGCCAGCAGTTTTATGGAGCAGTACTTC.

This clone is a singleton in its sample. This sequence joins TRBV6-5 and TRBJ2-5; 11 bases align to TRBD2. The germline V gene encodes CDR1 MNHEY and CDR2 SVGAGI. The CDR3 is 15 amino acids. The V segment lost 2 bases and the J segment 2 bases; nucleotides outside the gene matches: 1. The CDR3 sequence: CASSYGTSGQETQYF. CDR3 nucleotides: TGTGCCAGCAGTTACGGGACTAGCGGACAAGAGACCCAGTACTTC.

The chain recombines TRBV5-6 with TRBJ2-2, with no clear D. Germline V gives CDR1 SGHDT, CDR2 YYEEEE. Trimming removed 0 bases at V and 6 bases at J, with 9 bases between. The length of the CDR3 is 14 residues. In DNA, the CDR3 is TGTGCCAGCAGCTTGGGGCATGCGGCCGGGGAGCTGTTTTTT. Amino acids: CASSLGHAAGELFF.